This TCR beta chain came from a study of T cells in Graves' hyperthyroidism and ophthalmopathy. Amplification targeted TCR beta CDR3 regions from RNA transcripts. The primer set for the first-round RT-PCR of the TCR CDR3 was HTBI. Using its own MiXCR run on the multiplex PCR reads, TCRdb lists one record per CDR3 protein. The sample yields around 210,000 distinct CDR3 sequences, about 17% seen once. The sequenced material came from blood. This TCR derives from a woman aged 45 to 65 with Graves' hyperthyroidism.

The CDR3 DNA reads as TGTGCCAGCAGCCGACGGGGGTCGGATAGCGGGAGCTCCTACAATGAGCAGTTCTTC. It specifies CASSRRGSDSGSSYNEQFF. The J gene is TRBJ2-1, the V gene TRBV9, with TRBD2 identical over 9 bases. The CDR3 has 19 residues. CDR1 and CDR2 from the germline V gene are SGDLS and YYNGEE. The V and J ends lost 4 bases and 0 bases, in that order; junction bases with no gene match: 14. Drawing the rest from reference TRBV9 and TRBJ2-1, the complete variable domain is DSGVTQTPKHLITATGQRVTLRCSPRSGDLSVYWYQQSLDQGLQFLIQYYNGEERAKGNILERFSAQQFPDLHSELNLSSLELGDSALYFCASSRRGSDSGSSYNEQFFGPGTRLTVL.